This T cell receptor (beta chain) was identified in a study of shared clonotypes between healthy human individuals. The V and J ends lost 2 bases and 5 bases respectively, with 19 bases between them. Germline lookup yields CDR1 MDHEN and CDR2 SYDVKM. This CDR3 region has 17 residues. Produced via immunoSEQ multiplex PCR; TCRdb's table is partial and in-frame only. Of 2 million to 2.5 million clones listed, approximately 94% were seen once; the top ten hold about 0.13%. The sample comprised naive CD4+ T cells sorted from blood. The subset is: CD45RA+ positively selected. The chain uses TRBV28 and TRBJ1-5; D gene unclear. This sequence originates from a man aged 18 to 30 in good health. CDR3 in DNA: TGTGCCAGCAGTTTAGGATTCCGGGTCAGCCATTATCAGCCCCAGCATTTT. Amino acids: CASSLGFRVSHYQPQHF.